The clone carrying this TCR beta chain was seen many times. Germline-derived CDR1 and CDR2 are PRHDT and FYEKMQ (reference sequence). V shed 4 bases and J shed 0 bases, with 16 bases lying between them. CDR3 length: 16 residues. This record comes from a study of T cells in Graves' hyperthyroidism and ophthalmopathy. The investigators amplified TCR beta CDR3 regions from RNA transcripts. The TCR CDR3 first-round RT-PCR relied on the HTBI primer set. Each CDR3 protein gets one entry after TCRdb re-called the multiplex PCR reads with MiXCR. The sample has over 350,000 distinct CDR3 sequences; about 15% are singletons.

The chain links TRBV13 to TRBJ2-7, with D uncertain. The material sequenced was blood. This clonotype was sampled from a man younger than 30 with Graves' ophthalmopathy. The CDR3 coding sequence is TGTGCCAGCAGCTCCTCCTGGGGTAGCCGCTCCTACGAGCAGTACTTC. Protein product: CASSSSWGSRSYEQYF.